This T cell receptor (beta chain) was observed in a study of cytomegalovirus exposure and HLA in healthy donors. Overall study findings and caveats: Sequencing depth across donors, presence/absence analyses assumed, was roughly uniform. In vitro assays verified that a few CMV-associated chains recognized CMV antigens specifically.

The study ran its PCR with 60 Vbeta and 13 Jbeta primers. Here immunoSEQ multiplex PCR was the method, and the copy in TCRdb shows in-frame clones only, minus some. The sample lists around 190,000 clones; 85% were seen once. This CDR3 comprises 14 residues. V gave up 0 bases and J gave up 11 bases, with 19 bases separating them. Germline assignment: CDR1 SQVTM and CDR2 ANQGSEA. Regarding this clone: Its antigen is not known.

Sequenced input: PBMCs. The V gene is TRBV29-1, the J gene TRBJ2-5; a possible D gene is TRBD2 (6 bases). The origin of this receptor is a woman aged 50 to 60 in good health and CMV-seronegative. CDR3 protein: CSVEDRRRGGEQYF. CDR3 in DNA: TGCAGCGTTGAAGATCGGAGAAGGGGCGGGGAGCAGTACTTC.